The following is a TCR beta chain sequence with its context. Antigen: not known. The entry originates in a study of shared clonotypes between healthy human individuals. Clones were read by immunoSEQ multiplex PCR, and TCRdb kept only the in-frame ones, dropping some. In the table there are roughly 1,500,000 clones, 98% of which are singletons. Points from the study as a whole: Naive CD4 clonotype sharing across a few donors was around 5.5%.

The CDR3 loop spans 13 amino acids. CDR1 and CDR2 from the germline V gene are SNHLY and FYNNEI. The V and J ends lost 5 bases and 2 bases respectively, with 7 bases between them. Sequences were obtained from naive CD4+ T cells sorted from blood. The subset denotes: CD45RA+ positively selected. J is TRBJ2-1 and V is TRBV2, with D uncertain. The sequence was collected from a man younger than 40 in good health. CDR3 region: CASSSLAYNEQFF. Here the CDR3 DNA reads TGTGCCAGCAGTAGTCTGGCCTACAATGAGCAGTTCTTC.